The 16 T cell receptor beta chains below were found in one sample sequenced in a study of cytomegalovirus exposure and HLA in healthy donors. Researchers ran the PCR with 60 Vbeta and 13 Jbeta primers. Clones were sequenced by immunoSEQ multiplex PCR, and TCRdb holds only the in-frame ones, with some missing. The table lists 100,000 or so clones, approximately 83% of them singletons, with 6.1% in the top ten. Sequenced sample: PBMCs. These receptors were taken from a young man in good health and CMV-seronegative.

This clone came up a few times. The gene calls are TRBV18 and TRBJ2-1; weak D call: TRBD2 (6 bases). Between the trimmed V and J ends, which lost 2 bases and 2 bases, there was a span of 10 bases. Germline assignment: CDR1 KGHSH and CDR2 LQKENI. The CDR3 sequence is 15 residues long. As DNA, the CDR3 is TGTGCCAGCTCACCATACTTAGCGGCCTACAATGAGCAGTTCTTC. Translated, it gives CASSPYLAAYNEQFF.

The rearrangement joins TRBV29-1 to TRBJ2-5; a weak D match, TRBD2 (5 bases). Germline values: CDR1 SQVTM, CDR2 ANQGSEA. This CDR3 has 13 residues. V was clipped by 3 bases and J by 5 bases, with 13 bases between them. The CDR3 region is CSVDNTSGETQYF. CDR3 nucleotide sequence: TGCAGCGTTGATAACACCTCGGGGGAGACCCAGTACTTC.

This clone was counted a few times. The chain combines TRBV25-1 with TRBJ2-3; possibly TRBD1 for D (5 bases). Germline CDR1 reads MGHDK; CDR2 reads SYGVNS. The CDR3 loop spans 13 amino acids. V lost 7 bases and J lost 4, with 12 bases in between. In nucleotides, the CDR3 is TGTGCCAGCATCGGCCCCAGGGCAGATACGCAGTATTTT. It yields the protein CASIGPRADTQYF. Full variable domain (rest looked up from reference TRBV25-1 and TRBJ2-3): EADIYQTPRYLVIGTGKKITLECSQTMGHDKMYWYQQDPGMELHLIHYSYGVNSTEKGDLSSESTVSRIRTEHFPLTLESARPSHTSQYLCASIGPRADTQYFGPGTRLTVL.

The CDR3 is CASSPRRGQSYRHGYTF. Written as DNA, the CDR3 is TGTGCCAGTAGCCCTCGCCGCGGACAGTCGTACCGGCATGGCTACACCTTC. The J gene is TRBJ1-2, the V gene TRBV19; D is possibly TRBD1 (6 bases). Trimming took 6 bases from V and 6 from J, leaving 26 bases between them. The germline gives CDR1 LNHDA, CDR2 SQIVND (reference sequence). The CDR3 has 17 residues.

The rearrangement joins TRBV7-9 to TRBJ2-3; possible D gene TRBD2, 5 bases. Germline V CDR1 and CDR2: SEHNR, FQNEAQ (reference sequence). The V and J ends lost 5 bases and 0 bases respectively, with 18 bases between them. The CDR3 is 17 residues long. DNA of the CDR3: TGTGCCAGCAGCACTACCCGGGGTGCCTCTAGCACAGATACGCAGTATTTT. This sequence encodes CASSTTRGASSTDTQYF.

This rearrangement joins TRBV2 to TRBJ1-2, with TRBD1 as a possible D gene (5 bases). Germline V gene data show CDR1 as SNHLY and CDR2 as FYNNEI. V was cut by 6 bases and J by 3 bases, with 14 bases left in between. This CDR3 comprises 14 residues. The CDR3 is CASSEKGLHYGYTF. DNA of the CDR3: TGTGCCAGCAGCGAAAAGGGACTTCACTATGGCTACACCTTC.

The rearrangement uses TRBV7-3 and TRBJ2-1; 7 bases match TRBD2. V was pared by 3 bases and J by 4 bases, with 6 bases of the junction left unmatched. Germline V gives CDR1 SGHTA, CDR2 FQGTGA. The CDR3 consists of 15 residues. The CDR3 sequence: CASSLGEGRYNEQFF. Here the CDR3 DNA reads TGTGCCAGCAGCTTGGGGGAGGGCCGTTACAATGAGCAGTTCTTC.

This chain links TRBV6-6 with TRBJ2-7; a possible D gene is TRBD2 (5 bases). Germline values: CDR1 MNHNY, CDR2 SVGAGI (reference sequence). V lost 6 bases and J 4 bases, leaving 16 bases between the germline ends. The CDR3 sequence is 14 residues long. The CDR3 DNA sequence: TGTGCCAGCAGCCCCAGCGGACCCTTTTACGAGCAGTACTTC. Translation gives CASSPSGPFYEQYF.

The chain carries TRBV4-3 and TRBJ2-3; 10 nucleotides match TRBD2. V lost 2 bases to trimming and J lost 3 bases; unmatched junction nucleotides: 2. The CDR3 totals 15 residues. Germline loops: CDR1 LGHNA, CDR2 YSLEER. In DNA, the CDR3 is TGCGCCAGCAGCCAAACTAGCGGGAATACAGATACGCAGTATTTT. Amino acids: CASSQTSGNTDTQYF.

V gene TRBV5-5 combines with J gene TRBJ2-7; 8 bases match TRBD2. CDR3 size: 15 residues. V dropped 6 bases and J dropped 0; count of bases not matched to a gene: 8. Germline values: CDR1 SGHKS, CDR2 YYEKEE (reference sequence). In DNA form, the CDR3 reads TGTGCCAGCACCCGGGGGGGCGCTAGCTCCTACGAGCAGTACTTC. It translates to CASTRGGASSYEQYF.

The chain employs TRBV7-2 and TRBJ2-2, with D tentatively TRBD1 (6 bases). Trimming took 2 bases from V and 6 from J, leaving 10 bases between them. The CDR3 loop spans 14 amino acids. From germline, CDR1 is SGHTA and CDR2 FQGNSA. CDR3 nucleotide sequence: TGTGCCAGCAGCTTAAAACAGGGCCCCGGGGAGCTGTTTTTT. This translates into CASSLKQGPGELFF.

The chain uses TRBV19 and TRBJ1-2; tentatively, D is TRBD1 (6 bases). Germline V gene sequence: CDR1 LNHDA, CDR2 SQIVND (reference sequence). V lost 9 bases, J lost 1 base, and 18 bases lay in between. The CDR3 has 15 residues. This CDR3 reads CASRGTYNFNYGYTF. For the CDR3, the DNA is TGTGCCAGCAGAGGGACATATAATTTTAACTATGGCTACACCTTC. Using reference TRBV19 and TRBJ1-2 for the parts outside the CDR3, the full variable domain is DGGITQSPKYLFRKEGQNVTLSCEQNLNHDAMYWYRQDPGQGLRLIYYSQIVNDFQKGDIAEGYSVSREKKESFPLTVTSAQKNPTAFYLCASRGTYNFNYGYTFGSGTRLTVV.

The genes are TRBV6-4 and TRBJ2-1; 9 positions agree with TRBD2. Germline CDR1 and CDR2: MRHNA and SNTAGT. The CDR3 has 15 residues. V was pared by 6 bases and J by 3 bases, with 6 bases of the junction left unmatched. The CDR3, as DNA: TGTGCCAGCAGCCTCCTTAGCGGGAGCTACAATGAGCAGTTCTTC. Translating gives CASSLLSGSYNEQFF.

The genes are TRBV7-9 and TRBJ2-3; D might be TRBD2 (5 bases). CDR1 and CDR2 (germline): SEHNR, FQNEAQ (reference sequence). The CDR3 contains 15 residues. Trimming removed 2 bases at V and 3 bases at J, with 12 bases between. CDR3 nucleotides: TGTGCCAGCAGCTTAACCAGCGGTGGGACAGATACGCAGTATTTT. It yields the protein CASSLTSGGTDTQYF.

In its sample, this clone was seen once. V gene TRBV2 combines with J gene TRBJ1-5, with TRBD1 matching 11 bases. The J segment lost 4 bases and the V segment lost 2 bases, leaving 7 bases of the junction unmatched. The CDR3 consists of 17 residues. Germline V gene sequence: CDR1 SNHLY, CDR2 FYNNEI. Here the CDR3 DNA reads TGTGCCAGCAGTGAAATTTGGACAGGGGGCGGGAATCAGCCCCAGCATTTT. This encodes CASSEIWTGGGNQPQHF.

The genes are TRBV7-2 and TRBJ1-5, with 7 bases lining up with TRBD1. Germline V gene data show CDR1 as SGHTA and CDR2 as FQGNSA. CDR3 length: 14 residues. V gave up 4 bases and J gave up 4 bases; unmatched junction bases: 4. CDR3 nucleotides: TGTGCCAGCAGCTACAGACAGGGTAATCAGCCCCAGCATTTT. It yields the protein CASSYRQGNQPQHF. Complete variable domain (other parts from reference TRBV7-2 and TRBJ1-5): GAGVSQSPSNKVTEKGKDVELRCDPISGHTALYWYRQSLGQGLEFLIYFQGNSAPDKSGLPSDRFSAERTGGSVSTLTIQRTQQEDSAVYLCASSYRQGNQPQHFGDGTRLSIL.